This paragraph covers one T cell receptor (beta chain) sequence. TCRdb's copy holds only in-frame clones and misses some; the assay was immunoSEQ multiplex PCR. This repertoire shows around 60,000 clones, 70% to 90% found once; its top ten account for about 0.77%. The sample is drawn from a study of OX40 agonist ivuxolimab in advanced cancers. Study as a whole: Patients received the agonistic anti-OX40 (CD134) antibody ivuxolimab.

V shed 4 bases and J 1 base; nucleotides not matched to a gene: 7. The germline V gene has CDR1 SGHRS and CDR2 YFSETQ. CDR3 size: 15 residues. Sequenced here: CD4+ or CD8+ T cells sorted from blood, sampled in a trial of the OX40 agonist ivuxolimab. The rearrangement links TRBV5-1 to TRBJ1-1; 7 nucleotides match TRBD1. This clonotype was sampled from an adult with an advanced solid tumor such as melanoma, head and neck, liver or kidney cancer. CDR3 sequence reads: CASSERRGPNTEAFF. For the CDR3, the DNA is TGCGCCAGCAGCGAAAGGAGGGGGCCGAACACTGAAGCTTTCTTT.